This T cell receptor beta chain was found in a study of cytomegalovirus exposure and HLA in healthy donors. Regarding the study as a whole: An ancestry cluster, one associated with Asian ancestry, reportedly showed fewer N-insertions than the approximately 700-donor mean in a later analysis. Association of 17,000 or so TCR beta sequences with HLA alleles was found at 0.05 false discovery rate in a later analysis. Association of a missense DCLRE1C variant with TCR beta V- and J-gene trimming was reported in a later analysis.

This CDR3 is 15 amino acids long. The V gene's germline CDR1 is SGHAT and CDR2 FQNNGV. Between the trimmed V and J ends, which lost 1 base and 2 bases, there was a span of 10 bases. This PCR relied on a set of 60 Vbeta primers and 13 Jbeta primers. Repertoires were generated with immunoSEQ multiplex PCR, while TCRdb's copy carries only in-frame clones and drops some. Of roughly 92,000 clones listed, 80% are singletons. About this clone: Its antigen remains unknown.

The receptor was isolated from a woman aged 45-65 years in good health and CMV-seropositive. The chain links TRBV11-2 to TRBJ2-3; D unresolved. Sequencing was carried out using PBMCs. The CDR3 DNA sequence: TGTGCCAGCAGCTTAGTAGTATCCGCCACAGATACGCAGTATTTT. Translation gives CASSLVVSATDTQYF.